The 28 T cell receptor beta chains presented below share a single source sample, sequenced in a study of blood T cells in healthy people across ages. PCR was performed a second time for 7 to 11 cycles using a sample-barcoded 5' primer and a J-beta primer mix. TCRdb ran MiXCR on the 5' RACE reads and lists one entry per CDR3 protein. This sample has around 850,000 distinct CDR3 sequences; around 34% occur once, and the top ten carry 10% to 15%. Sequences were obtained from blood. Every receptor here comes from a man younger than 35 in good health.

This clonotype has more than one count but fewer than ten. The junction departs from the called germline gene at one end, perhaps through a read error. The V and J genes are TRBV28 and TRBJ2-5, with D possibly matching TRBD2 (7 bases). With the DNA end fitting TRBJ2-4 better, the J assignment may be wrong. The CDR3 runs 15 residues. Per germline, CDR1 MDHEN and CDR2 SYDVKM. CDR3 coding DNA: TGTGTCAGCAGTTTAGGGGGGGGGGCATACGACATTCAGTACTTC. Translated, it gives CVSSLGGGAYDIQYF.

The CDR3: CASSPLRHGEQFF. In DNA form, the CDR3 reads TGTGCCAGCAGCCCTCTGCGGCACGGAGAGCAGTTCTTC. The J gene is TRBJ2-1, the V gene TRBV7-2, with D hard to call. The CDR3 totals 13 residues. CDR1 and CDR2 from the germline V gene are SGHTA and FQGNSA. Trimming stripped 5 bases from V and 10 bases from J, with 15 bases between.

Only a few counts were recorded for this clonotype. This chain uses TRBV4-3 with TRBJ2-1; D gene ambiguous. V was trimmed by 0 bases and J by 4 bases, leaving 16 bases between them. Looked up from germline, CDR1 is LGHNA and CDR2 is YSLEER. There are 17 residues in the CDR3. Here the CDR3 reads CASSQDWALSSYNEQFF. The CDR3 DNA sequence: TGCGCCAGCAGCCAAGATTGGGCATTATCTAGTTACAATGAGCAGTTCTTC.

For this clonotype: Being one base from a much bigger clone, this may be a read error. CDR3 sequence (DNA): TGTGCCAGCAGCTTAAGGGCGGGGAGCTCCTACAATGAGCAGTACTTC. It is translated as CASSLRAGSSYNEQYF. The chain is built from TRBV7-9 and TRBJ2-1; D may be TRBD2 (6 bases). The J call may be in error: the DNA end matches TRBJ2-7 better. The V gene's germline CDR1 is SEHNR and CDR2 FQNEAQ (reference sequence). The CDR3 is made up of 16 amino acids.

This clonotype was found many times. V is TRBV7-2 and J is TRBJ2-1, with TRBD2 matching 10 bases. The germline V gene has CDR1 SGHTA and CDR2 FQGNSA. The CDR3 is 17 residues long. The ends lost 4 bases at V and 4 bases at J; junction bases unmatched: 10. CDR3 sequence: CASSSRLAGFTYNEQFF. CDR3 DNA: TGTGCCAGCAGCTCCCGACTAGCGGGTTTCACTTACAATGAGCAGTTCTTC.

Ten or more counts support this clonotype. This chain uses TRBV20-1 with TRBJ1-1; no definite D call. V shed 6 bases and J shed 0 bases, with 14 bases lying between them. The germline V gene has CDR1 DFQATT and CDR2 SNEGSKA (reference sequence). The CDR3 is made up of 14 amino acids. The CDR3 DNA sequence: TGCAGTGCCCCCTTGGCAGGAATGAACACTGAAGCTTTCTTT. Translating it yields CSAPLAGMNTEAFF.

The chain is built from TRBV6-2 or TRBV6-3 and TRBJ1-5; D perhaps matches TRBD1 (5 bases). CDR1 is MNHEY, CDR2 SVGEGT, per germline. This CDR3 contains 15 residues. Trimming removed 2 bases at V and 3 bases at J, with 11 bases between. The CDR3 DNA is TGTGCCAGCAGTTACCCCCCAGGGTTCAATCAGCCCCAGCATTTT. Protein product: CASSYPPGFNQPQHF.

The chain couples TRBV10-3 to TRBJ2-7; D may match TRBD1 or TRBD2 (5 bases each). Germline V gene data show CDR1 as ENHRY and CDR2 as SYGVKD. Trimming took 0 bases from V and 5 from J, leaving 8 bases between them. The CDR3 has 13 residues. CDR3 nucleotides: TGTGCCATCAGTGAGTCCGGGACGGACGAGCAGTACTTC. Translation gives CAISESGTDEQYF.

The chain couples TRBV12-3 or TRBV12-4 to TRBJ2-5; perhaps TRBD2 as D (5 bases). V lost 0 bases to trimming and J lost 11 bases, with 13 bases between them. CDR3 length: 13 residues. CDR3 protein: CASSLARAGGQYF. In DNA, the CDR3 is TGTGCCAGCAGTTTAGCGAGGGCGGGTGGGCAGTACTTC.

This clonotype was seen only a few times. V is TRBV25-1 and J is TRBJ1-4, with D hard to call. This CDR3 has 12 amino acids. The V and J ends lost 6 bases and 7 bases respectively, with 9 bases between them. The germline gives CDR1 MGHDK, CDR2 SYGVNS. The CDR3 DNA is TGTGCCAGCAGGGCACCTGGTGAAAAACTGTTTTTT. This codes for CASRAPGEKLFF.

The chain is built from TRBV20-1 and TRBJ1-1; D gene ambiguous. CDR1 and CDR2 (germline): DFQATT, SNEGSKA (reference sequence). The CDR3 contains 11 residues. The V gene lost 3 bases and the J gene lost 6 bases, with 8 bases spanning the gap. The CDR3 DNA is TGCAGTGCTAGCGGACTCTCTGAAGCTTTCTTT. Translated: CSASGLSEAFF.

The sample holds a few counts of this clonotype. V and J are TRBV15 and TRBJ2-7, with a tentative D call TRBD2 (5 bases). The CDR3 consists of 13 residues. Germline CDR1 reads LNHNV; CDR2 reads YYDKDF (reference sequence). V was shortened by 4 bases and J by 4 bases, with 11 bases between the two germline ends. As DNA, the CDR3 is TGTGCCACCAGCACGCGGGTTAATTACGAGCAGTACTTC. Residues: CATSTRVNYEQYF.

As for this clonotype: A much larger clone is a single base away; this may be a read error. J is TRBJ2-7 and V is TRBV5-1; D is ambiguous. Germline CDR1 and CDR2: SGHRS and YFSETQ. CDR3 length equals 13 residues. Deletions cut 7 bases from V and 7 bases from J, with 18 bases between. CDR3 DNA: TGCGCCAGCCTCTGGATGCCCGGGTCTGAGCAGTACTTC. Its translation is CASLWMPGSEQYF.

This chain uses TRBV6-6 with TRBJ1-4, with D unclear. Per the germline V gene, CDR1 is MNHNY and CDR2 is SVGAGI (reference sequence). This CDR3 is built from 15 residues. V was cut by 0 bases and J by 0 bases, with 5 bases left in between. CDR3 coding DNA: TGTGCCAGCAGTTACTCAGGGACAACTAATGAAAAACTGTTTTTT. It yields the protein CASSYSGTTNEKLFF.

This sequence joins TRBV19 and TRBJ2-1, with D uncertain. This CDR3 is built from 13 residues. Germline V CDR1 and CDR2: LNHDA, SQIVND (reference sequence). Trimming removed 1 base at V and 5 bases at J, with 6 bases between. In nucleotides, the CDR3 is TGTGCCAGTAGTATAGCAGCAAACAATGAGCAGTTCTTC. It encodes CASSIAANNEQFF.

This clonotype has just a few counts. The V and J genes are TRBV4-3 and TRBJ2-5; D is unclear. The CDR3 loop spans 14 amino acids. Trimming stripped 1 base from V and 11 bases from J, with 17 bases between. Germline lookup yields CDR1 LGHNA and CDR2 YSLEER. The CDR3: CASSQVNKYNEQYF. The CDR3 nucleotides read TGCGCCAGCAGCCAAGTTAATAAGTACAATGAGCAGTACTTC.

CDR3 nucleotide sequence: TGCGCCAGCAGCCGACCAGAGAGGTTAGGGTTCGGCTACACCTTC. Translation gives CASSRPERLGFGYTF. The chain couples TRBV4-1 to TRBJ1-2; D unresolved. The V end was cut by 4 bases, the J end by 8 bases, with 20 bases between. CDR1 is MGHRA and CDR2 is YSYEKL in the germline V gene. The CDR3 sequence is 15 residues long.

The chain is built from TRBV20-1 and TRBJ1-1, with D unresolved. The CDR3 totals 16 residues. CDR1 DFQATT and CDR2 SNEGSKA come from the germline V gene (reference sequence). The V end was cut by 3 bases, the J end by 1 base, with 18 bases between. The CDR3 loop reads CSASYEEWKSNTEAFF. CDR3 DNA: TGCAGTGCTAGTTATGAGGAGTGGAAATCGAACACTGAAGCTTTCTTT.

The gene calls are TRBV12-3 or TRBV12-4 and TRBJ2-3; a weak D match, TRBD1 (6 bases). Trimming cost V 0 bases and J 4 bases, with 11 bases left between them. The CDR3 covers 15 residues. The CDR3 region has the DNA TGTGCCAGCAGTTTAGCTGACAGGAGCCCAGATACGCAGTATTTT. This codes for CASSLADRSPDTQYF.

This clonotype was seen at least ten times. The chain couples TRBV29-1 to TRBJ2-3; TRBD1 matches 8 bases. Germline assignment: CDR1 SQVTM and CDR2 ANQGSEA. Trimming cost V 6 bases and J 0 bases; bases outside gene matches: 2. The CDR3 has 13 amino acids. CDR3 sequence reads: CSVGTGSTDTQYF. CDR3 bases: TGCAGCGTGGGGACAGGAAGCACAGATACGCAGTATTTT.

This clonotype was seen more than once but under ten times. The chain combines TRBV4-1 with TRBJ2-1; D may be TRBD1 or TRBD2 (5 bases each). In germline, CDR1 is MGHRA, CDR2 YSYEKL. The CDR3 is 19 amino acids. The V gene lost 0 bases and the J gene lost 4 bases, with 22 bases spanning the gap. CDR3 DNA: TGCGCCAGCAGCCAAGATTTCGGGCTGGGCAGGGAGTTTTACAATGAGCAGTTCTTC. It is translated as CASSQDFGLGREFYNEQFF.

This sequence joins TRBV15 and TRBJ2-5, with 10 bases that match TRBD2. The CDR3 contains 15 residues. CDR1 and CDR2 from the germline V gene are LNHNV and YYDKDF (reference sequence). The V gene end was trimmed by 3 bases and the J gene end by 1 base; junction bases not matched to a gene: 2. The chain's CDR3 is CATSRRTSGQETQYF. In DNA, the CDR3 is TGTGCCACCAGCAGGAGGACTAGCGGCCAAGAGACCCAGTACTTC.

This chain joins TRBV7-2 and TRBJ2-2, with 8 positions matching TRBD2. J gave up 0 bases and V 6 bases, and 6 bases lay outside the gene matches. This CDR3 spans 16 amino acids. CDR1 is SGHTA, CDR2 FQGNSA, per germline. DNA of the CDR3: TGTGCCAGCAGACTAGCGGCCACTGCGAACACCGGGGAGCTGTTTTTT. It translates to CASRLAATANTGELFF.

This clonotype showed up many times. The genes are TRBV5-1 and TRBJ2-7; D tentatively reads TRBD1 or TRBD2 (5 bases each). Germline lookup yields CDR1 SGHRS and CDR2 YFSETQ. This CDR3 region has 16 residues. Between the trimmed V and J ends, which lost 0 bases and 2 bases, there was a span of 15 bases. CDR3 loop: CASSLGSGDGTYEQYF. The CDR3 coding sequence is TGCGCCAGCAGCTTGGGGTCTGGGGACGGCACCTACGAGCAGTACTTC.

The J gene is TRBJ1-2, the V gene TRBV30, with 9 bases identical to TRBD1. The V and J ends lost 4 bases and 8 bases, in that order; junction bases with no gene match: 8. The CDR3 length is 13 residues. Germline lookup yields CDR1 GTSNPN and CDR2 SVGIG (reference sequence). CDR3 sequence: CAWTYTGGMGYTF. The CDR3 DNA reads TGTGCCTGGACCTACACAGGGGGCATGGGCTACACCTTC.

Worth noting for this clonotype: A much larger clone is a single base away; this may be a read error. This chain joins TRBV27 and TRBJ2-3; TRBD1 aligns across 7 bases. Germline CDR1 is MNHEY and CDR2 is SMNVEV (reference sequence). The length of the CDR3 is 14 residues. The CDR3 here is CAGSITGVSDTQYF. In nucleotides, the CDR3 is TGTGCCGGCAGCATAACAGGGGTCTCAGATACGCAGTATTTT.

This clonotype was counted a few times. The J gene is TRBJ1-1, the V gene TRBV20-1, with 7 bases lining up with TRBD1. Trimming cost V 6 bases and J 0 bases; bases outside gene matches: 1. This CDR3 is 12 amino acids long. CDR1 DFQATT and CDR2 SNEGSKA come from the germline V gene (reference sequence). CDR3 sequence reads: CSAQGVNTEAFF. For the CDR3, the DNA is TGCAGTGCCCAGGGGGTGAACACTGAAGCTTTCTTT.

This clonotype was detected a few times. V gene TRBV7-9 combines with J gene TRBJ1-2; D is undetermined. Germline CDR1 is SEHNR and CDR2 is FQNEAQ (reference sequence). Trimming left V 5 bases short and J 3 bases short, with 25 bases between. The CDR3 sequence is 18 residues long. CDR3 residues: CASSTSWAGTLGDYGYTF. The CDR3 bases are TGTGCCAGCAGCACCTCGTGGGCAGGAACCCTAGGTGACTATGGCTACACCTTC.